The T cell receptor (beta chain) described here comes from a study of CD8+CD57+ T cells in acquired aplastic anemia. About the research overall: Yields of DNA that came from sorted CD4+ and CD8+ cells averaged 3.2 ug. Study results and limitations: Some 27 CD8+ CDR3 sequences were shared between patients and controls.

Only a few counts were recorded for this clonotype. Its antigen is still unknown. Genomic DNA was employed as the template in profiling TCR beta VDJ and CDR3. Each CDR3 protein is one row after TCRdb ran MiXCR on the reads. The table lists just over 450,000 distinct CDR3 sequences, approximately 32% of them singletons, with 0.75% to 0.95% in the top ten. Trimming took 8 bases from V and 10 from J, leaving 18 bases between them. Germline CDR1 reads MNHNS; CDR2 reads SASEGT. This CDR3 is 13 amino acids long. For sequencing, patients were chosen who had shown expansion of CD8+CD57+ cells by flow cytometry. Every patient presented with severe acquired aplastic anemia.

The chain recombines TRBV6-1 with TRBJ1-5; tentative D call: TRBD1 (5 bases). The sequence was obtained from a human donor with aplastic anemia. Sample: sorted CD4+, CD8+, or CD8+CD57+ T cells (not recorded which) from PBMCs. In DNA, the CDR3 is TGTGCCAGCCAAGACAGTCGCCAGGGCCCCCAGCATTTT. Protein product: CASQDSRQGPQHF.